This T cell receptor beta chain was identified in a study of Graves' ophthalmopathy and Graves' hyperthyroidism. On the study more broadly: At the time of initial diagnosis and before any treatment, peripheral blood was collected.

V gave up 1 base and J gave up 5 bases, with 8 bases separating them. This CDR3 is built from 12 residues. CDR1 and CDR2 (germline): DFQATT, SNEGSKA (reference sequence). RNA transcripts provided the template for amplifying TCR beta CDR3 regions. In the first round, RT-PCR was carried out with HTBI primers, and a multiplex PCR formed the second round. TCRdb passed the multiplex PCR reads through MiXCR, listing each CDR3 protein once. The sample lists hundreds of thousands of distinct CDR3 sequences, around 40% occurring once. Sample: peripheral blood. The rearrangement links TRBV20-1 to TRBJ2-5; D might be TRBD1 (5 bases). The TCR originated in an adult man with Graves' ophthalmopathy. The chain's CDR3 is CSARGTHETQYF. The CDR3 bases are TGCAGTGCTAGAGGGACACACGAGACCCAGTACTTC.